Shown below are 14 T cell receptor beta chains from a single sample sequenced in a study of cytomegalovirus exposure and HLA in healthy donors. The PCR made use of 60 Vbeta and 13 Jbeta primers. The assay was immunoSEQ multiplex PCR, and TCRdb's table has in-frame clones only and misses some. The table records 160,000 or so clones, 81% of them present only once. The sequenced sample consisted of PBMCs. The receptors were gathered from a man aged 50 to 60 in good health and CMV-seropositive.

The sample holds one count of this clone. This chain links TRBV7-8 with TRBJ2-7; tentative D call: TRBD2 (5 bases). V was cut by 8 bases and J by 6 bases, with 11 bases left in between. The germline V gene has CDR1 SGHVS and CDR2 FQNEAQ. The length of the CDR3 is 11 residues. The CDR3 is CASRENGEQYF. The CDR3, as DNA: TGTGCCAGCCGGGAAAACGGCGAGCAGTACTTC.

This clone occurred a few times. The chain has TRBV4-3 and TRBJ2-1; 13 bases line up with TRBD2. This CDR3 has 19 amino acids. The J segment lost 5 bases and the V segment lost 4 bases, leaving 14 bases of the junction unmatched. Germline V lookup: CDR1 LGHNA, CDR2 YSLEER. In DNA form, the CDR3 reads TGCGCCAGCAGCCGGTACGGGACTAGCGGGACCCGATTAAACAATGAGCAGTTCTTC. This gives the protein CASSRYGTSGTRLNNEQFF.

The CDR3 region has the DNA TGTGCCAGCGACCGCCCCCCGACGGGTCCCTCCTCTGGGGCCAACGTCCTGACTTTC. The encoded protein is CASDRPPTGPSSGANVLTF. The chain uses TRBV6-7 and TRBJ2-6; D gene ambiguous. TRBV6-7 is placed among ORFs of uncertain function. This CDR3 has 19 amino acids. Trimming cost V 8 bases and J 0 bases, with 23 bases left between them.

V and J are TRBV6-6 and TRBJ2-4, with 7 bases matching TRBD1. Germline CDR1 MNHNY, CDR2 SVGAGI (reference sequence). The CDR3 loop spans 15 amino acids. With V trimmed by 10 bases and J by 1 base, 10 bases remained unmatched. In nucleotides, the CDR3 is TGTGCCACCCGGACAGAGGGGGCGGCCAAAAACATTCAGTACTTC. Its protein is CATRTEGAAKNIQYF.

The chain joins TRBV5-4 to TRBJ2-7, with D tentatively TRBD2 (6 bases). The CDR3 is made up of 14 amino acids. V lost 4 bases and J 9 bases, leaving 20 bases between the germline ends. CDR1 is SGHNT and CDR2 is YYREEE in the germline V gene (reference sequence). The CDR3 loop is CASSAGTYTTMQYF. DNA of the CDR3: TGTGCCAGCAGCGCCGGGACTTATACCACGATGCAGTACTTC. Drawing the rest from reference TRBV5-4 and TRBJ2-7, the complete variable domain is ETGVTQSPTHLIKTRGQQVTLRCSSQSGHNTVSWYQQALGQGPQFIFQYYREEENGRGNFPPRFSGLQFPNYSSELNVNALELDDSALYLCASSAGTYTTMQYFGPGTRLTVT.

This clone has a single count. The CDR3 protein is CASSLGGYSNQPQHF. The CDR3 region has the DNA TGTGCCAGCAGCTTAGGCGGGTATAGCAATCAGCCCCAGCATTTT. The rearrangement uses TRBV7-2 and TRBJ1-5; D not resolved. Germline lookup yields CDR1 SGHTA and CDR2 FQGNSA. V was trimmed by 1 base and J by 0 bases, leaving 7 bases between them. The CDR3 extends over 15 amino acids.

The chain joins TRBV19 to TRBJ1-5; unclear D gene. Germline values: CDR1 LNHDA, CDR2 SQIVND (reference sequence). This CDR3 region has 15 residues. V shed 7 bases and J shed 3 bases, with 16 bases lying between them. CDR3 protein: CASNPRRAANQPQHF. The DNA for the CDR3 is TGTGCCAGTAACCCCAGGAGGGCGGCCAATCAGCCCCAGCATTTT.

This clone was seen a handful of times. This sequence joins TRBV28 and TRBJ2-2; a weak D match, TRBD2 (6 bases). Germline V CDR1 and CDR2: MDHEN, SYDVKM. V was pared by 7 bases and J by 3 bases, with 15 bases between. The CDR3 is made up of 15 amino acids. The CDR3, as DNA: TGTGCCAGCACCTCTCCACGCGGGGACACCGGGGAGCTGTTTTTT. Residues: CASTSPRGDTGELFF.

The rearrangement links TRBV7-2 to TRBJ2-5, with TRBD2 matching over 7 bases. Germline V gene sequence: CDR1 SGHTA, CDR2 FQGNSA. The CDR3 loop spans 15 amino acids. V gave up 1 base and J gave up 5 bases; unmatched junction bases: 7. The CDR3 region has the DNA TGTGCCAGCAGCTTAGGAGCAGGGAGGGACGAGACCCAGTACTTC. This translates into CASSLGAGRDETQYF.

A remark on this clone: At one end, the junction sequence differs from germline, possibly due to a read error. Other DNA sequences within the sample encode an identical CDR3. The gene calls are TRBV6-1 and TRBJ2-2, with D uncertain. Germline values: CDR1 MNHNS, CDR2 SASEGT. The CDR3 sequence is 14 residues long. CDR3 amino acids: CASIQTTVSGELFF. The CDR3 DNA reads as TGCGCCAGCATTCAGACAACTGTCTCCGGGGAGCTGTTTTTT.

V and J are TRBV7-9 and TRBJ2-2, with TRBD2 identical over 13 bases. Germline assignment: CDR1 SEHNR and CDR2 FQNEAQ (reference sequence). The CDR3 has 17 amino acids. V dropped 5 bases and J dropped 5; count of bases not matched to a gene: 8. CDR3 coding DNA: TGTGCCAGCAGCCTCCCTGGACTAGCGGGAGTTACCGGGGAGCTGTTTTTT. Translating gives CASSLPGLAGVTGELFF. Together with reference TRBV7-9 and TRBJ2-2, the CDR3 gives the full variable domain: DTGVSQNPRHKITKRGQNVTFRCDPISEHNRLYWYRQTLGQGPEFLTYFQNEAQLEKSRLLSDRFSAERPKGSFSTLEIQRTEQGDSAMYLCASSLPGLAGVTGELFFGEGSRLTVL.

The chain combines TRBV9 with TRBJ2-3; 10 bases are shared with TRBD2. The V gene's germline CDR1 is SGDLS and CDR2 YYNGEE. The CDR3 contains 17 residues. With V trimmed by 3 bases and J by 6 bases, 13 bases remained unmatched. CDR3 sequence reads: CASSGVRSGGARDTQYF. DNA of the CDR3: TGTGCCAGCAGCGGAGTGAGGAGCGGGGGGGCTAGGGATACGCAGTATTTT.

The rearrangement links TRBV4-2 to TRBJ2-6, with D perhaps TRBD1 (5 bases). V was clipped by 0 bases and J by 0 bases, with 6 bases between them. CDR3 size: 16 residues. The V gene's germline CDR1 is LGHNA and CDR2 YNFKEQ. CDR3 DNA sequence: TGTGCCAGCAGCCAAGATCAGGGCTCTGGGGCCAACGTCCTGACTTTC. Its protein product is CASSQDQGSGANVLTF.

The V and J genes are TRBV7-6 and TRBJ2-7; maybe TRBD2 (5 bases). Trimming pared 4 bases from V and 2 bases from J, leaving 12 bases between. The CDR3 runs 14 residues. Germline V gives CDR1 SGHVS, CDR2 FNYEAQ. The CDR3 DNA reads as TGTGCCAGCAGCTCCCAGACGGAGGCCTACGAGCAGTACTTC. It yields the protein CASSSQTEAYEQYF.